This TCR beta chain is drawn from a study of circulating and synovial CD4+ cells in juvenile arthritis. General observations from the study: These repertoires were less diverse than bulk blood CD4 repertoires. Circulating pathogenic-like lymphocytes shared a substantially higher fraction of CDR3 sequences with synovium than bulk blood. CPL and bulk CD4 samples differed at least tenfold in T cell genomes.

A remark on this clone: Its antigen is unknown.

Sequencing used immunoSEQ multiplex PCR; TCRdb keeps in-frame clones, though not all of them. The sample has more than 30,000 clones, around 93% seen once; the top ten hold about 3%. The clonotype originates from a human donor with juvenile idiopathic arthritis. The sequenced sample consisted of CD4+ T cells from blood.

This CDR3 is CASSWGEHGELFF. In nucleotides, the CDR3 is TGTGCCAGCAGCTGGGGGGAGCACGGGGAGCTGTTTTTT. The chain has TRBV5-4 and TRBJ2-2; possible D gene TRBD2, 6 bases. The ends were cut back, 3 bases at V and 7 bases at J, with 10 bases in the middle. Germline lookup yields CDR1 SGHNT and CDR2 YYREEE (reference sequence). CDR3 length: 13 residues.